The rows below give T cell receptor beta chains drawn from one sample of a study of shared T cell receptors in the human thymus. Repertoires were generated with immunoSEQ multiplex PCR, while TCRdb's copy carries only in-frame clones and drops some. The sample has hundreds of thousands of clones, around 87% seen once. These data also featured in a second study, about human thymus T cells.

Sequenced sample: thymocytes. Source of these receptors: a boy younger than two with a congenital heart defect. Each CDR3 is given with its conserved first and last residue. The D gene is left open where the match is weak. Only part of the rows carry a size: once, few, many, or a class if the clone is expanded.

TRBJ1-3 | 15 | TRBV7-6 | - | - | CASSDLGGSGNTIYF | TGTGCCAGCAGCGACCTAGGGGGCTCTGGAAACACCATATATTTT
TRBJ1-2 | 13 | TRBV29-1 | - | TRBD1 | CSVGSGTDYGYTF | TGCAGCGTTGGGAGTGGGACAGACTATGGCTACACCTTC
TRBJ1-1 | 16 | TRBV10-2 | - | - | CASSMSPGFMNTEAFF | TGCGCCAGCAGTATGAGTCCAGGGTTCATGAACACTGAAGCTTTCTTT
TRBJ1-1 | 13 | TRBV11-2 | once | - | CASIRAMNTEAFF | TGTGCCAGCATAAGAGCGATGAACACTGAAGCTTTCTTT
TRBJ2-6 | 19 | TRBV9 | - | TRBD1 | CASSVTTTGGYSGANVLTF | TGTGCCAGCAGCGTAACCACGACAGGGGGGTACTCTGGGGCCAACGTCCTGACTTTC
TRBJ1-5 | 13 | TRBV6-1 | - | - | CASSGSGFQPQHF | TGTGCCAGCAGTGGTTCAGGGTTCCAGCCCCAGCATTTT
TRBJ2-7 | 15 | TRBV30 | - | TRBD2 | CAWSEGLAGNYEQYF | TGTGCCTGGAGTGAAGGGCTAGCGGGAAACTACGAGCAGTACTTC
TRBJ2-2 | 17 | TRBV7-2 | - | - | CASSPDVRQKNTGELFF | TGTGCCAGCAGCCCCGACGTTCGACAGAAAAACACCGGGGAGCTGTTTTTT
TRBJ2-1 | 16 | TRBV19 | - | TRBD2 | CASGGWSGRAEDEQFF | TGTGCCAGTGGAGGCTGGAGCGGGAGAGCGGAGGATGAGCAGTTCTTC
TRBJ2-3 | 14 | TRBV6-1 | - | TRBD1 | CASPGTGTTDTQYF | TGTGCCAGCCCCGGGACAGGGACAACAGATACGCAGTATTTT
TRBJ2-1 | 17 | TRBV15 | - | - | CATSRDVAIPFHNEQFF | TGTGCCACCAGCAGAGATGTAGCTATTCCGTTCCACAATGAGCAGTTCTTC
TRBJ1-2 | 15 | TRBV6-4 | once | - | CASSDRAGGSYGYTF | TGTGCCAGCAGTGACAGGGCAGGAGGAAGCTATGGCTACACCTTC
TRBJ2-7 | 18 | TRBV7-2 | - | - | CASSLARDWEKGSYEQYF | TGTGCCAGCAGCTTAGCGCGAGATTGGGAGAAGGGATCCTACGAGCAGTACTTC
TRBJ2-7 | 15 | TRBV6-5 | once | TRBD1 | CASSYNRDRVEEQYF | TGTGCCAGCAGTTACAACCGGGACAGGGTGGAGGAGCAGTACTTC
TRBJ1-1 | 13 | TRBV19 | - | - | CASSITVNTEAFF | TGTGCCAGTAGTATAACAGTGAACACTGAAGCTTTCTTT
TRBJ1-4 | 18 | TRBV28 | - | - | CASSPYDRPHATNEKLFF | TGTGCCAGCAGTCCCTATGACAGGCCCCATGCAACTAATGAAAAACTGTTTTTT
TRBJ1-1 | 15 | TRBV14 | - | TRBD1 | CASIFIGTANTEAFF | TGTGCCAGCATCTTTATTGGGACAGCGAACACTGAAGCTTTCTTT
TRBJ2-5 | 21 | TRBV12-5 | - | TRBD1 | CASGLVRTPPSTGKGQETQYF | TGTGCTAGTGGTTTGGTACGAACCCCGCCGAGTACGGGGAAGGGACAGGAGACCCAGTACTTC
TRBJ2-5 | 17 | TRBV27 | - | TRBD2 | CASSPPGRGGREETQYF | TGTGCCAGCAGCCCGCCGGGGCGGGGGGGCCGCGAAGAGACCCAGTACTTC
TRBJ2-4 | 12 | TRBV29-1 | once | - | CSVEGTKNIQYF | TGCAGCGTTGAAGGGACTAAAAACATTCAGTACTTC